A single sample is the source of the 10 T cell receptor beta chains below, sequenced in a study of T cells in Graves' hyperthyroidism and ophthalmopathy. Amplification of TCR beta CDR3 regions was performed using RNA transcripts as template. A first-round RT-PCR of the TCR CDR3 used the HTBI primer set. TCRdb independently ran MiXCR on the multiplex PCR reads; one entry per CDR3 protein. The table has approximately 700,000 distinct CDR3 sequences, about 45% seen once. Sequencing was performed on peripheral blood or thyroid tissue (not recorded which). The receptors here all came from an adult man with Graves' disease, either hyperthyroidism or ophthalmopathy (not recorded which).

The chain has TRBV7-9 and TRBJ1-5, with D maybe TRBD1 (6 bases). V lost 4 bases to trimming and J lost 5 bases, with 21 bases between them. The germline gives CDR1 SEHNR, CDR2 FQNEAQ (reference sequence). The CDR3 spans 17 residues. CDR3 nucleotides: TGTGCCAGCAGCTCAACGCCGGACAGAGGTCTAGATCAGCCCCAGCATTTT. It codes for CASSSTPDRGLDQPQHF.

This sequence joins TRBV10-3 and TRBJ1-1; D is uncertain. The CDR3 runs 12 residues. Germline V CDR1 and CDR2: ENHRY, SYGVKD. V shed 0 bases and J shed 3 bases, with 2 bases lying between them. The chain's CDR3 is CAISESDTEAFF. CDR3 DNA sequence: TGTGCCATCAGTGAGTCGGACACTGAAGCTTTCTTT.

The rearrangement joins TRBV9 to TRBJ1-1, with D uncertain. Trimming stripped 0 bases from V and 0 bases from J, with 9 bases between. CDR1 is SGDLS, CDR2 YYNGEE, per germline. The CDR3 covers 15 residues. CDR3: CASSVVPSMNTEAFF. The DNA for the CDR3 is TGTGCCAGCAGCGTAGTCCCGAGTATGAACACTGAAGCTTTCTTT.

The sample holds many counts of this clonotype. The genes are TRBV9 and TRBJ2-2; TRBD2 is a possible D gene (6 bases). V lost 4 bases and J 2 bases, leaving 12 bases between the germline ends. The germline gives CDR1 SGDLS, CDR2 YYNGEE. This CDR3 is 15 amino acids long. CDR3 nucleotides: TGTGCCAGCAGCTTTAGCGGAACAAACACCGGGGAGCTGTTTTTT. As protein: CASSFSGTNTGELFF.

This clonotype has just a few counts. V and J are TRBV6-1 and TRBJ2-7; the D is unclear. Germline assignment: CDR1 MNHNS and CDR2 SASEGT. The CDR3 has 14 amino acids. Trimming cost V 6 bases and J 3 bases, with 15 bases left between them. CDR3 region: CASRARWTFYEQYF. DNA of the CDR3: TGTGCCAGCAGGGCCCGGTGGACCTTCTACGAGCAGTACTTC.

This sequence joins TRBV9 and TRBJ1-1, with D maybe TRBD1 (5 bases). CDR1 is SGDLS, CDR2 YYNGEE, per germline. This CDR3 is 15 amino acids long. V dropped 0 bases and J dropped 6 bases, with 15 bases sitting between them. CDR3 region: CASSVEVRGTSEAFF. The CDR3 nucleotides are TGTGCCAGCAGCGTAGAGGTTCGGGGCACCTCTGAAGCTTTCTTT. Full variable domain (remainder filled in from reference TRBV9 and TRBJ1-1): DSGVTQTPKHLITATGQRVTLRCSPRSGDLSVYWYQQSLDQGLQFLIQYYNGEERAKGNILERFSAQQFPDLHSELNLSSLELGDSALYFCASSVEVRGTSEAFFGQGTRLTVV.

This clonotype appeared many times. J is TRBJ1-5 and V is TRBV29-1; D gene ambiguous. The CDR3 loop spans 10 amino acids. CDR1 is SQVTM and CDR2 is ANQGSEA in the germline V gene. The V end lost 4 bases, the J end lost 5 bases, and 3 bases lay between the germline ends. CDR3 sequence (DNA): TGCAGCGTTGTGGATCAGCCCCAGCATTTT. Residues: CSVVDQPQHF.

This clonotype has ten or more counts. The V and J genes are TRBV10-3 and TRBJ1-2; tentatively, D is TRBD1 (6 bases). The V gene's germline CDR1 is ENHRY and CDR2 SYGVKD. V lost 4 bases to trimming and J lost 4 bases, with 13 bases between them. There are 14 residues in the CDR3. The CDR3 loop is CAISVGGDTYGYTF. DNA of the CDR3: TGTGCCATCAGTGTAGGAGGGGACACCTATGGCTACACCTTC.

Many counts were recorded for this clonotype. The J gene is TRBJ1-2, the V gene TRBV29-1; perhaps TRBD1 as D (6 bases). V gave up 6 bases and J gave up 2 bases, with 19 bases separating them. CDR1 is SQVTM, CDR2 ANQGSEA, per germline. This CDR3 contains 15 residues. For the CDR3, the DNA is TGCAGCGTAAGAGATAGGGGGGCCAGGAACTATGGCTACACCTTC. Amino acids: CSVRDRGARNYGYTF.

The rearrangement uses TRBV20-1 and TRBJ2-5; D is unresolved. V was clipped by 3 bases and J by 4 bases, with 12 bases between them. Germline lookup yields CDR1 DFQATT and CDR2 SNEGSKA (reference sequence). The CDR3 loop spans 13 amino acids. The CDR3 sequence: CSASGVVGETQYF. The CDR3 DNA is TGCAGTGCTAGTGGGGTTGTAGGAGAGACCCAGTACTTC.